This TCR beta chain derives from a study of T cell responses to AZD1222 COVID-19 vaccine. Germline V CDR1 and CDR2: GTSNPN, SVGIG (reference sequence). V gave up 0 bases and J gave up 4 bases, with 13 bases separating them. CDR3 length equals 15 residues. Study observations and caveats: Mostly white British, mostly female donors; authors suggested clonal diversity may be underestimated. Unmutated variant regions are reportedly the target of nearly half of TCRs that are spike-specific. Dominant at 160-218 and 743-854, vaccine-associated CD4 TCRs also spanned spike. The repertoires were collected only after the peak T cell response.

Points on this clone: Its antigen remains unknown.

Some clones are missing from TCRdb's copy, which holds only in-frame ones; the method was immunoSEQ multiplex PCR. The sample lists 80,000 to 95,000 clones, about nine tenths occurring once. The sample in question was peripheral blood, obtained 28 days after the second AZD1222 dose. V usage is TRBV30 and J usage is TRBJ2-1; possibly TRBD2 for D (6 bases). The origin of this receptor is an adult who received the AZD1222 COVID-19 vaccine. CDR3 protein: CAWSVGDSSYNEQFF. The CDR3 nucleotides are TGTGCCTGGAGTGTAGGGGACTCTTCGTACAATGAGCAGTTCTTC.